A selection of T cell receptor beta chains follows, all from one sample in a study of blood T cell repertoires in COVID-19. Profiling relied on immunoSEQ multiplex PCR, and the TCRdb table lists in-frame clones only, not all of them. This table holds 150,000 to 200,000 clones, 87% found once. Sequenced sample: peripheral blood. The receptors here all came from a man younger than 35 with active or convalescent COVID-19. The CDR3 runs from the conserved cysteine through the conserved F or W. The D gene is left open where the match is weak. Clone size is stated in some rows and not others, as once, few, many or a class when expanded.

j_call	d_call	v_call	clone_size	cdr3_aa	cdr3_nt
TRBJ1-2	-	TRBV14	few	CASSQPTNYGYTF	TGTGCCAGCAGCCAACCCACTAACTATGGCTACACCTTC
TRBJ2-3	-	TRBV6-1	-	CASSELASSPTDTQYF	TGTGCCAGCAGTGAACTAGCGTCATCCCCCACAGATACGCAGTATTTT
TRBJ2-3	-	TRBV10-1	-	CASSESPSVSDTQYF	TGCGCCAGCAGTGAGTCCCCATCGGTCTCTGATACGCAGTATTTT
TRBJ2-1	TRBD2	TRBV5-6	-	CASSGRLAGGPSNEQFF	TGTGCCAGCAGCGGCCGACTAGCGGGAGGGCCCTCGAATGAGCAGTTCTTC
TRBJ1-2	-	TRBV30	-	CAWSLGRGANYGYTF	TGTGCCTGGAGTCTCGGGAGGGGAGCTAACTATGGCTACACCTTC
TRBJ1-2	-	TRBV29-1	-	CSVGVRGGYTF	TGCAGCGTTGGTGTGAGAGGGGGCTACACCTTC
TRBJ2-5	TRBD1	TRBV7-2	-	CASSFPGQVSFDQETQYF	TGTGCCAGCAGCTTCCCGGGACAGGTCTCTTTCGATCAAGAGACCCAGTACTTC
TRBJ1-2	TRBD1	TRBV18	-	CASSHGQGAVSYGYTF	TGTGCCAGCTCACACGGACAGGGAGCCGTCTCCTATGGCTACACCTTC
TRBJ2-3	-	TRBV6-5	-	CASSPLASSTDTQYF	TGTGCCAGCAGCCCACTAGCTTCTAGCACAGATACGCAGTATTTT
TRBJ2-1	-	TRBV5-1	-	CASSARQAGTYNEQFF	TGCGCCAGCAGCGCCCGACAGGCAGGGACCTACAATGAGCAGTTCTTC
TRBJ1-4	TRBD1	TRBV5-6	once	CASSSPQGGHEKLFF	TGTGCCAGCAGCTCACCCCAGGGGGGTCATGAAAAACTGTTTTTT
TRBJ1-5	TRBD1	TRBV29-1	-	CSVAAGTGDQPQHF	TGCAGCGTTGCAGCCGGGACAGGGGATCAGCCCCAGCATTTT
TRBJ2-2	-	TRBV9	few	CASSPGEGTGELFF	TGTGCCAGCAGCCCAGGGGAGGGAACCGGGGAGCTGTTTTTT
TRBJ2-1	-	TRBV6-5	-	CASRFLEVGYNEQFF	TGTGCCAGCCGGTTCCTAGAGGTAGGCTACAATGAGCAGTTCTTC
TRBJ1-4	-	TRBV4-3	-	CASSQDLLGGGSEKLFF	TGCGCCAGCAGCCAAGATCTCTTGGGGGGGGGTAGCGAAAAACTGTTTTTT
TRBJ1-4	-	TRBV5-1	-	CASSFDSWSNEKLFF	TGCGCCAGCAGCTTTGACAGTTGGAGTAATGAAAAACTGTTTTTT
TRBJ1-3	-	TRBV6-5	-	CASGRVGSGNTIYF	TGTGCCAGCGGCCGGGTCGGGTCTGGAAACACCATATATTTT
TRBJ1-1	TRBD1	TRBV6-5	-	CASSYKRTGRGAEAFF	TGTGCCAGCAGTTACAAAAGGACAGGGAGGGGAGCTGAAGCTTTCTTT
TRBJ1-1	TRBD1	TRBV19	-	CASNDPGQGVVGTEAFF	TGTGCCAGTAATGACCCGGGACAGGGGGTTGTTGGCACTGAAGCTTTCTTT
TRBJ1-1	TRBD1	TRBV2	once	CASRKTGVLTEAFF	TGTGCCAGCAGGAAAACAGGGGTTCTCACTGAAGCTTTCTTT
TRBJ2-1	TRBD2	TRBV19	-	CASSTTPGTSGRNEQFF	TGTGCCAGTAGTACCACCCCCGGGACTAGCGGCCGCAATGAGCAGTTCTTC
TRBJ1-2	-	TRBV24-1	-	CATSDLGTTYGYTF	TGTGCCACCAGTGATTTAGGGACAACCTATGGCTACACCTTC
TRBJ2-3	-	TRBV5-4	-	CASSSERGTDTQYF	TGTGCCAGCAGCTCAGAAAGAGGGACAGATACGCAGTATTTT
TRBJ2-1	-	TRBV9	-	CASSVEGVYNEQFF	TGTGCCAGCAGCGTAGAAGGAGTCTATAATGAGCAGTTCTTC
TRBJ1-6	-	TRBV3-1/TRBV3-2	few	CASALPGRNSPLHF	TGTGCCAGCGCCCTCCCAGGGCGGAATTCACCCCTCCACTTT
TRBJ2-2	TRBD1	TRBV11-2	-	CASSLGTGRVELFF	TGTGCCAGCAGCTTAGGGACAGGAAGGGTGGAGCTGTTTTTT
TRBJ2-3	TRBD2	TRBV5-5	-	CASRPPGGVVSTDTQYF	TGTGCCAGCAGACCCCCCGGGGGGGTCGTCAGCACAGATACGCAGTATTTT
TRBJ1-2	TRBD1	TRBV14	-	CASSQGTGGGHDGYTF	TGTGCCAGCAGCCAAGGAACAGGGGGAGGTCACGATGGCTACACCTTC
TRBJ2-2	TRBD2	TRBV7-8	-	CASSLAGRGATGELFF	TGTGCCAGCAGCTTAGCGGGGAGGGGAGCAACCGGGGAGCTGTTTTTT
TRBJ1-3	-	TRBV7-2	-	CASSLAAGTGNTIYF	TGTGCCAGCAGCTTAGCAGCCGGGACTGGAAACACCATATATTTT
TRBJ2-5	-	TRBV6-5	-	CASSRQKETQYF	TGTGCCAGCTCAAGACAGAAAGAGACCCAGTACTTC
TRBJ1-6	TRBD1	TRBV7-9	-	CASSPGQGISPLHF	TGTGCCAGCAGTCCGGGACAGGGTATTTCACCCCTCCACTTT
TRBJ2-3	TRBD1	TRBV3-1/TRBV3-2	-	CASSQERQGITDTQYF	TGTGCCAGCAGCCAGGAAAGACAGGGGATTACAGATACGCAGTATTTT
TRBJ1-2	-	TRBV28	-	CASRTPGGANGYTF	TGTGCCAGCAGAACCCCCGGGGGGGCAAATGGCTACACCTTC
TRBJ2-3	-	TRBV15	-	CATSRDLAYSTDTQYF	TGTGCCACCAGCAGAGATTTAGCGTACAGCACAGATACGCAGTATTTT
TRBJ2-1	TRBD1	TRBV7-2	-	CASRLTGSPSYNEQFF	TGTGCCAGCAGGCTGACAGGGTCCCCGTCCTACAATGAGCAGTTCTTC
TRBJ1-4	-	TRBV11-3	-	CASSLDRADEKLFF	TGTGCCAGCAGCTTAGACAGGGCGGATGAAAAACTGTTTTTT
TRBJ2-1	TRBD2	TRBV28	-	CASTTSRSGGEYNEQFF	TGTGCCAGCACCACTTCGAGGTCGGGGGGGGAGTACAATGAGCAGTTCTTC
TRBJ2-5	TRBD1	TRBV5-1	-	CASSPGDRDAETQYF	TGCGCCAGCAGCCCAGGCGACAGGGATGCGGAGACCCAGTACTTC
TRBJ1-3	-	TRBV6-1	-	CASSELTPAELSGNTIYF	TGTGCCAGCAGTGAATTAACTCCTGCTGAGCTCTCTGGAAACACCATATATTTT
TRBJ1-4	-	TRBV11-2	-	CASSLTGNEKLFF	TGTGCCAGCAGCCTAACAGGGAATGAAAAACTGTTTTTT
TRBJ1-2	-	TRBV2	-	CASRRSRGGNYGYTF	TGTGCCAGCAGGCGCAGCAGGGGTGGAAACTATGGCTACACCTTC